This TCR beta chain was documented in a study of blood T cell repertoires in COVID-19. Only in-frame clones appear in the TCRdb table, and some are missing; sequencing was by immunoSEQ multiplex PCR. The sample contains roughly 200,000 clones, around 87% of which appear only once. Germline trimming cut 3 bases from V and 14 bases from J; bases unmatched to any gene: 3. The CDR3 contains 12 residues. The V gene's germline CDR1 is SGHTA and CDR2 FQGNSA. This clonotype originated in a woman between 18 and 29 years old who had recovered from COVID-19. What was sequenced was peripheral blood. The J gene is TRBJ2-5, the V gene TRBV7-2; TRBD2 matches at 13 bases. The CDR3 loop is CASSFRTSGGYF. The CDR3 DNA follows: TGTGCCAGCAGCTTCCGGACTAGCGGGGGATACTTC.